The rows below give T cell receptor beta chains drawn from one sample of a study of CD8 T cells in Susac syndrome. A single record per CDR3 protein comes from TCRdb applying MiXCR to the immunoSEQ multiplex PCR reads. The profile covers 170,000 or so distinct CDR3 sequences, with approximately 93% appearing a single time and under 0.095% taken by the ten largest. Specimen: CD4+ T cells from PBMCs. The receptors were gathered from a human donor with multiple sclerosis. Both conserved end residues are part of each CDR3. Size tells how often a clone was seen (once, few, many) or the class of an expanded clone, and some rows leave it out.

v_gene	j_gene	abundance	CDR3aa
TRBV5-1	TRBJ2-7	NA	CASSSGQGYAYEQYF
TRBV12-3/TRBV12-4	TRBJ1-1	NA	CASSPMNTEAFF
TRBV19	TRBJ1-1	NA	CASSMRQGIEAFF
TRBV9	TRBJ1-6	NA	CASSGTPGYSPLHF
TRBV5-4	TRBJ1-4	NA	CASSFERTEKLFF
TRBV6-1	TRBJ2-5	NA	CASALWTRKETQYF
TRBV2	TRBJ2-3	NA	CASSVISGTDTQYF
TRBV7-2	TRBJ2-5	NA	CASSLQRERQETQYF
TRBV5-1	TRBJ2-1	NA	CASSLLAGRFNEQFF
TRBV10-3	TRBJ2-5	NA	CAISDPTASQETQYF
TRBV3-1	TRBJ2-1	once	CASSQGVRQFF
TRBV4-3	TRBJ1-2	NA	CASSQAGGGYGYTF
TRBV27	TRBJ2-3	NA	CASSPHGAIHTQYF
TRBV19	TRBJ1-1	NA	CASRRDSKGTEAFF